Reported below is one T cell receptor (beta chain). Its antigen is currently unknown. Trimming shortened V by 5 bases and J by 2 bases, and 15 bases separated the two germline ends. CDR3 size: 15 residues. Germline CDR1 is MNHEY and CDR2 is SVGAGI. The entry originates in a study of blood T cells in healthy people across ages. Combining a sample-barcoded 5' primer with a J-beta primer mix, a second PCR ran for roughly 7 to 12 cycles. A template-switch adaptor that had 12 random nucleotides put a tag on each cDNA molecule. One entry per CDR3 protein, called by TCRdb with MiXCR from the 5' RACE reads. The sample contains 1.5 million to 2 million distinct CDR3 sequences, over 25% of which appear only once. Study-wide results and caveats: Among T cells, TCR beta diversity per million cells dropped roughly linearly as age rose.

Isolation yielded PBMCs, at least 7 million per sample, in every case. The chain is built from TRBV6-5 and TRBJ1-2, with D perhaps TRBD1 (6 bases). Sequenced input: blood. The TCR comes from a woman aged 25-40 years in good health. CDR3 bases: TGTGCCAGCAGTAGCGACAGGCGACTCAACTATGGCTACACCTTC. Its translation: CASSSDRRLNYGYTF.